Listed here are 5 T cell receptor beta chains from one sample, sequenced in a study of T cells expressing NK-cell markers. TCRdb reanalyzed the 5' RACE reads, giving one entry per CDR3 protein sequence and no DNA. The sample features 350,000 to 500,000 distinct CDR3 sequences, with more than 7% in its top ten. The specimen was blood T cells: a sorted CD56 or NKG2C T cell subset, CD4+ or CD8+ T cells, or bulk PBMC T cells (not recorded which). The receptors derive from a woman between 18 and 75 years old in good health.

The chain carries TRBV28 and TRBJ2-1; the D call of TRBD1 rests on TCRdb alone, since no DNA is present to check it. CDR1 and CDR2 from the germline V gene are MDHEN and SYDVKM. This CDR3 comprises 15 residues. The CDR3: CASSFYGGGYNEQFF. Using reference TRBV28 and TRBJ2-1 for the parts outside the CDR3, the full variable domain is DVKVTQSSRYLVKRTGEKVFLECVQDMDHENMFWYRQDPGLGLRLIYFSYDVKMKEKGDIPEGYSVSREKKERFSLILESASTNQTSMYLCASSFYGGGYNEQFFGPGTRLTVL.

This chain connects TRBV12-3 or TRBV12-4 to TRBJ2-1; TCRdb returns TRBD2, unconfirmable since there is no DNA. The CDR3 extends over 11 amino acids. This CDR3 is CANSLDRAQFF.

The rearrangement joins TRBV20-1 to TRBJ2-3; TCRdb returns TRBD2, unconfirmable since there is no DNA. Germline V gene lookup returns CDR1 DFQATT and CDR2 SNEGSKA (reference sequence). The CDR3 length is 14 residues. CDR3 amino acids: CSARKRGSTDTQYF.

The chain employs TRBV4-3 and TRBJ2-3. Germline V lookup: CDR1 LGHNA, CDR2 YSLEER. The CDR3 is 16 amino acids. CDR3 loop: CASSHAVETSTDTQYF.

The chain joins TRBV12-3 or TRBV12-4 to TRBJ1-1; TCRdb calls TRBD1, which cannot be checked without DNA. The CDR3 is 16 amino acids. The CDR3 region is CASSPDGRGFATEAFF.